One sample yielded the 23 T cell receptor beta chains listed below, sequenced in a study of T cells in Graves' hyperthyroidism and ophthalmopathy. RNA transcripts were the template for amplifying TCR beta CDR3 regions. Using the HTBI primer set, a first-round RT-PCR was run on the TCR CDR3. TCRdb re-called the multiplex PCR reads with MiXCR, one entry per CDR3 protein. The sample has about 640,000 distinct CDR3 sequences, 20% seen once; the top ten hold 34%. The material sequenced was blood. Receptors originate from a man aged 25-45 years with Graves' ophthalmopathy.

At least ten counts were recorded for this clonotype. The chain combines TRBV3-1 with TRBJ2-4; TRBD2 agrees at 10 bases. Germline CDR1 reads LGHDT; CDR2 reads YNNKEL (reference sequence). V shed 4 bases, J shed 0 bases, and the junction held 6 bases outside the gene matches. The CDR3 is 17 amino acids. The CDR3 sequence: CASSPNRLAGAKNIQYF. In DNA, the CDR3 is TGTGCCAGCAGCCCGAACAGACTAGCGGGAGCCAAAAACATTCAGTACTTC.

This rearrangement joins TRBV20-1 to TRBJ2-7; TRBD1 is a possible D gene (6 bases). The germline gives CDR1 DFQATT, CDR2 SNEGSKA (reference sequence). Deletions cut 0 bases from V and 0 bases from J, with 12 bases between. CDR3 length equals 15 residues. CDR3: CSARDLRGASYEQYF. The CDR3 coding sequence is TGCAGTGCTAGAGATCTCAGGGGCGCCTCCTACGAGCAGTACTTC.

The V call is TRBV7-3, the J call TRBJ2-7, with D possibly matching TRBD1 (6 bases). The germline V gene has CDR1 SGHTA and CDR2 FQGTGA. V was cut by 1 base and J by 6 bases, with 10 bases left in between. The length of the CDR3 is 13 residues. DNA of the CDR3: TGTGCCAGCAGCTTAATGGGGGCAGGCGAGCAGTACTTC. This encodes CASSLMGAGEQYF.

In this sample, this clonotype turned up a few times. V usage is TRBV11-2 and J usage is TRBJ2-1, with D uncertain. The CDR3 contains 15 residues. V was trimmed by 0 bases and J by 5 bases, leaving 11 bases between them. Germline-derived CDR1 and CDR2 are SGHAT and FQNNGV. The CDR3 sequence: CASSLDGQLHNEQFF. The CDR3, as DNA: TGTGCCAGCAGCTTAGACGGTCAACTTCACAATGAGCAGTTCTTC.

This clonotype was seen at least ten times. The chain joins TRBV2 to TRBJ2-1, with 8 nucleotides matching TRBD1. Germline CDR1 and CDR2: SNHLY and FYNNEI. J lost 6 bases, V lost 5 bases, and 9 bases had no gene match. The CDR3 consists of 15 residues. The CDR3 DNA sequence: TGTGCCAGCAGTTTCCGGGACAGGCGAGCCAATGAGCAGTTCTTC. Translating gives CASSFRDRRANEQFF.

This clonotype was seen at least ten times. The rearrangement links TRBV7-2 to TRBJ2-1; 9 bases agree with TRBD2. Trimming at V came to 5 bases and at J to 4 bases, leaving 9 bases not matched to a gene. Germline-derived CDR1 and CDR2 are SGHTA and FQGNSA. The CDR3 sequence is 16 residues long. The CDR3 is CASSPPGLALYNEQFF. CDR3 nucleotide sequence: TGTGCCAGCAGCCCACCGGGACTAGCCCTATACAATGAGCAGTTCTTC.

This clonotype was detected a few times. Here the CDR3 reads CASSVGEGRGEAFF. DNA for the CDR3: TGTGCCAGCAGCGTAGGAGAGGGTCGGGGGGAAGCTTTCTTT. J is TRBJ1-1 and V is TRBV9; maybe TRBD1 (5 bases). The germline V gene encodes CDR1 SGDLS and CDR2 YYNGEE. The CDR3 is 14 residues long. Trimming removed 0 bases at V and 8 bases at J, with 14 bases between.

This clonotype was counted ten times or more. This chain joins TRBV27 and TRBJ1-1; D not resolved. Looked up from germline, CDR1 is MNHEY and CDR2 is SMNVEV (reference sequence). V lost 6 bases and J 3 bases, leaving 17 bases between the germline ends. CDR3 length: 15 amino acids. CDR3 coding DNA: TGTGCCAGCAGAGCCGAGAGGTTAAGGGACACTGAAGCTTTCTTT. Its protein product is CASRAERLRDTEAFF.

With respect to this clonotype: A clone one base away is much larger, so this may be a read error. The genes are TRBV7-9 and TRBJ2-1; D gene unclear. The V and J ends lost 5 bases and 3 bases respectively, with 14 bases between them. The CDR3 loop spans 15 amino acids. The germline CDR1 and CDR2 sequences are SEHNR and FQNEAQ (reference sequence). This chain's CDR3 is CASSPATDLYNEQFF. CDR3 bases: TGTGCCAGCAGCCCCGCCACCGACCTCTACAATGAGCAGTTCTTC.

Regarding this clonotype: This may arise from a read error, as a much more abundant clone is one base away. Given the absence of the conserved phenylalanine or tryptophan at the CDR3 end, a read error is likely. Here the CDR3 DNA reads TGTGCCAGCAGGGCAGGGGACCCCAACTATGGCTACACCTCC. This sequence encodes CASRAGDPNYGYTS. The gene calls are TRBV6-2 or TRBV6-3 and TRBJ1-2; D perhaps matches TRBD1 (6 bases). The length of the CDR3 is 14 residues. CDR1 is MNHEY and CDR2 is SVGEGT in the germline V gene. The germline V and J ends were trimmed by 6 bases and 2 bases, with 13 bases remaining between them.

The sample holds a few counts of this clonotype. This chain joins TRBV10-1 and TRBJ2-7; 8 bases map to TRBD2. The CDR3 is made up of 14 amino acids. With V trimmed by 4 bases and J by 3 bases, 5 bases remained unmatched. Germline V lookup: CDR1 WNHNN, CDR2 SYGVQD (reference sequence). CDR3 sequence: CASSGTSSLYEQYF. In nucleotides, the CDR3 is TGCGCCAGCAGTGGGACTAGCAGCCTCTACGAGCAGTACTTC.

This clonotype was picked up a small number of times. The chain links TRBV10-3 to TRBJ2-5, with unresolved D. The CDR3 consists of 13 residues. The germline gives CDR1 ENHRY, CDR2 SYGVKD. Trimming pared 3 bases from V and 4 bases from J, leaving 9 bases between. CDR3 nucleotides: TGTGCCATCAGTGACCTAAAGGCAGAGACCCAGTACTTC. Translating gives CAISDLKAETQYF.

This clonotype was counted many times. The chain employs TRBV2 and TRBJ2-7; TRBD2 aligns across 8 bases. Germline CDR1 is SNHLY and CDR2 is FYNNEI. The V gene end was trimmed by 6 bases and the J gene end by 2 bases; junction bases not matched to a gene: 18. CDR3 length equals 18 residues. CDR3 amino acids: CASSQNGAGELFAYEQYF. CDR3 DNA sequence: TGTGCCAGCAGCCAAAATGGAGCGGGAGAGCTCTTCGCCTACGAGCAGTACTTC.

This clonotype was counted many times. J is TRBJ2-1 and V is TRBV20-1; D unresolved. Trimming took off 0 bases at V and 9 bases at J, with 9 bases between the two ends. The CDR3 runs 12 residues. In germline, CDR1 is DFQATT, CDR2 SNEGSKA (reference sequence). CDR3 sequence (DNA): TGCAGTGCTAGAGAGGTGTATCGTGAGCAGTTCTTC. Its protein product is CSAREVYREQFF.

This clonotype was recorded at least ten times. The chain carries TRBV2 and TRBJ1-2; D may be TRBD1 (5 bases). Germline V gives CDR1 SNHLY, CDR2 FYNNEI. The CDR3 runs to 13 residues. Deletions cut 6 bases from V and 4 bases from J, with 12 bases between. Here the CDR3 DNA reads TGTGCCAGCAGACGGGACTCTTCCTATGGCTACACCTTC. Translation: CASRRDSSYGYTF.

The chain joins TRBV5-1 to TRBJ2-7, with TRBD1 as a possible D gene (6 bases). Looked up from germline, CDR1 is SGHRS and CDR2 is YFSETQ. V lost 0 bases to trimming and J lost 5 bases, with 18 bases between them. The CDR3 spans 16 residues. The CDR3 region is CASSLALDSLRDEQYF. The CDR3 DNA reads TGCGCCAGCAGCTTGGCCTTGGACAGCTTGAGGGACGAGCAGTACTTC.

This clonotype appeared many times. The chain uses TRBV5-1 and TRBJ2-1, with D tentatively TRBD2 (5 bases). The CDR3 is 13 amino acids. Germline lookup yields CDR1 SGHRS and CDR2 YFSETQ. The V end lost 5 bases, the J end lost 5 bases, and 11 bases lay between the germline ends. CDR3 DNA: TGCGCCAGCAGTTCAGAGGGAGACAATGAGCAGTTCTTC. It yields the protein CASSSEGDNEQFF.

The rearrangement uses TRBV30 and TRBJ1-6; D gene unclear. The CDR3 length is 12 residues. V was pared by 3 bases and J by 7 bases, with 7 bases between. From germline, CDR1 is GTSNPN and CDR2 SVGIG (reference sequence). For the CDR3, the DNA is TGTGCCTGGAGGGGCACGAATTCACCCCTCCACTTT. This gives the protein CAWRGTNSPLHF.

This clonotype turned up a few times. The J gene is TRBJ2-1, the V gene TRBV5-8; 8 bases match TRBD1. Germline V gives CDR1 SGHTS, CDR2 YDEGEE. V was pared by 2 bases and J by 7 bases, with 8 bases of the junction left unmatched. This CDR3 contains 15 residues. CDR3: CASSFVGTGGNEQFF. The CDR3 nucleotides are TGTGCCAGCAGCTTCGTTGGGACAGGAGGAAATGAGCAGTTCTTC.

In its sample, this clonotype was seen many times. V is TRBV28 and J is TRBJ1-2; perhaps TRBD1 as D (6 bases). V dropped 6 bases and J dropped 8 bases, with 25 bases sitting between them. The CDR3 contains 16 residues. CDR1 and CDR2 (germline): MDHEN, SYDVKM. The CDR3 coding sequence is TGTGCCAGCAGACGCGTCGCTAACAGGGTTTTGGTGGGCTACACCTTC. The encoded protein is CASRRVANRVLVGYTF.

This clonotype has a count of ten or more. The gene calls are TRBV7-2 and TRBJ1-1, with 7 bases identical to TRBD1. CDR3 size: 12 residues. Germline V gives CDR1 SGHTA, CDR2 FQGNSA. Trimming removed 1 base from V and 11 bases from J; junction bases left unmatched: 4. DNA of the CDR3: TGTGCCAGCAGCTTAGACGGACAGGCGGCTTTCTTT. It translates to CASSLDGQAAFF.

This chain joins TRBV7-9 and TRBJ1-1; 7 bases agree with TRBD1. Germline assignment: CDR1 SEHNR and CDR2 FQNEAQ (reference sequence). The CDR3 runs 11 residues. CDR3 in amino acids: CAGQGDAEAFF. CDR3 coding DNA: TGTGCAGGGCAGGGGGACGCTGAAGCTTTCTTT.

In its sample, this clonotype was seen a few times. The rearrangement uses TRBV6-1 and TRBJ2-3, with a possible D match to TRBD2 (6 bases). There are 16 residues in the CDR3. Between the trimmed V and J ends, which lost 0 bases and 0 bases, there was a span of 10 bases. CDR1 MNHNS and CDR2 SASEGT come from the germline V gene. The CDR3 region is CASSEALGTSTDTQYF. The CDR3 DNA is TGTGCCAGCAGTGAAGCGCTGGGGACTAGCACAGATACGCAGTATTTT.